This T cell receptor beta chain was obtained from a study of T cell responses to AZD1222 COVID-19 vaccine. Germline-derived CDR1 and CDR2 are LGHDT and YNNKEL (reference sequence). The CDR3 length is 16 residues. J gave up 2 bases and V 0 bases, and 4 bases lay outside the gene matches. Sequenced by immunoSEQ multiplex PCR; TCRdb stores in-frame clones only, minus some. The repertoire holds about 130,000 clones, with nearly 90% as singletons. The receptor comes from an adult who received the AZD1222 COVID-19 vaccine. Specimen: peripheral blood, collected 28 days after the second AZD1222 dose. The V call is TRBV3-1 (or the pseudogene TRBV3-2), the J call TRBJ1-5; 7 bases are shared with TRBD1. The CDR3 DNA reads TGTGCCAGCAGCCAAGACCGGACAGGCGGCAATCAGCCCCAGCATTTT. The encoded protein is CASSQDRTGGNQPQHF.